This T cell receptor beta chain is drawn from a study of blood T cell repertoires in COVID-19. Background on the study: The origin of the acute and convalescent COVID-19 samples was the United States, Italy and Spain. Sample material is recorded as cDNA or gDNA derived from T cells, B-cell-depleted T cells, or PBMCs.

Authors' processing steps: Amplification from reference gene primers served as the basis for estimated nucleated cell counts. Profiled with immunoSEQ multiplex PCR; TCRdb holds only in-frame clones, not every one. The V and J calls and clone size come from that table; D and trimming were worked out from the DNA. The sample lists 95,000 to 100,000 clones, 70% to 85% occurring once. V was trimmed by 3 bases and J by 0 bases, leaving 10 bases between them. The CDR3 covers 15 residues. In germline, CDR1 is MDHEN, CDR2 SYDVKM. The sequencing input was peripheral blood. The receptor was isolated from a man between 70 and 80 years old with acute or convalescent COVID-19. The chain links TRBV28 to TRBJ2-3; a possible D gene is TRBD2 (6 bases). The CDR3 region is CASSFLAASTDTQYF. For the CDR3, the DNA is TGTGCCAGCAGTTTCTTAGCGGCTAGCACAGATACGCAGTATTTT.